This TCR beta chain was captured in a study of cytotoxic CD8 clonotypes in ibrutinib-treated CLL. The V gene lost 0 bases and the J gene lost 9 bases, with 2 bases spanning the gap. CDR1 and CDR2 from the germline V gene are ENHRY and SYGVKD. The CDR3 extends over 11 amino acids. TCRdb keeps only in-frame clones here, not all; method: immunoSEQ multiplex PCR. The repertoire holds around 150,000 clones, 70% to 90% seen once, with 3% to 3.5% in the top ten. The chain carries TRBV10-3 and TRBJ2-2; D is unclear. Specimen: PBMCs, collected at disease progression, from a patient treated with ibrutinib. This sequence originates from a human donor with chronic lymphocytic leukemia. CDR3 residues: CAISESWELFF. CDR3 nucleotides: TGTGCCATCAGTGAGTCTTGGGAGCTGTTTTTT.